These 15 T cell receptor beta chains share one sample of origin, sequenced in a study of shared clonotypes between healthy human individuals. TCRdb keeps only in-frame clones here, not all; method: immunoSEQ multiplex PCR. The sample yields over 400,000 clones, over 70% seen once. Sequences were obtained from PBMCs. All receptors derive from a woman aged 35 to 49 in good health. Some clones in this sample may be carry-over from other donors' samples.

On this clone itself: At the DNA level, this CDR3 is encoded by other sequences in the same sample as well. V and J are TRBV7-3 and TRBJ2-3, with D perhaps TRBD1 or TRBD2 (5 bases each). Looked up from germline, CDR1 is SGHTA and CDR2 is FQGTGA. The V and J ends lost 5 bases and 4 bases respectively, with 13 bases between them. The CDR3 contains 14 residues. The CDR3 here is CASSLQGVADTQYF. The CDR3 DNA reads as TGTGCCAGCAGCCTCCAGGGAGTTGCAGATACGCAGTATTTT.

V is TRBV6-6 and J is TRBJ2-7; 7 nucleotides match TRBD1. V gave up 7 bases and J gave up 13 bases; unmatched junction bases: 7. The CDR3 sequence is 10 residues long. From germline, CDR1 is MNHNY and CDR2 SVGAGI (reference sequence). CDR3 nucleotides: TGTGCCAGCAAAGACAGGGAGCTATACTTC. Protein: CASKDRELYF.

A remark on this clone: With a far larger clone one base away, a read error is the likely cause. This chain uses TRBV7-8 with TRBJ2-7, with D unresolved. Trimming cost V 5 bases and J 5 bases, with 10 bases left between them. Germline V CDR1 and CDR2: SGHVS, FQNEAQ. The length of the CDR3 is 12 residues. In DNA, the CDR3 is TGTGCCAGCAGCCCCAATGTAGACGAGCAGTACTTC. Translation: CASSPNVDEQYF.

The genes are TRBV11-2 and TRBJ2-7, with TRBD1 matching 7 bases. Germline CDR1 is SGHAT and CDR2 is FQNNGV. V shed 4 bases, J shed 4 bases, and the junction held 10 bases outside the gene matches. The CDR3 consists of 15 residues. In nucleotides, the CDR3 is TGTGCCAGCAGCTCAGTGGACAGGAGTGTTTACGAGCAGTACTTC. Residues: CASSSVDRSVYEQYF. Combining the CDR3 with reference TRBV11-2 and TRBJ2-7 gives the whole variable domain EAGVAQSPRYKIIEKRQSVAFWCNPISGHATLYWYQQILGQGPKLLIQFQNNGVVDDSQLPKDRFSAERLKGVDSTLKIQPAKLEDSAVYLCASSSVDRSVYEQYFGPGTRLTVT.

The chain links TRBV10-3 to TRBJ1-2; possibly TRBD1 for D (6 bases). The CDR3 covers 15 residues. The V gene lost 2 bases and the J gene lost 1 base, with 11 bases spanning the gap. The germline V gene encodes CDR1 ENHRY and CDR2 SYGVKD. CDR3 region: CAISELQGINYGYTF. Written as DNA, the CDR3 is TGTGCCATCAGTGAGCTACAGGGAATTAACTATGGCTACACCTTC.

The CDR3 region is CSVGLAGGWETQYF. Written as DNA, the CDR3 is TGCAGCGTTGGACTAGCGGGGGGTTGGGAGACCCAGTACTTC. V and J are TRBV29-1 and TRBJ2-5; 13 bases map to TRBD2. Germline V gives CDR1 SQVTM, CDR2 ANQGSEA. Trimming at V came to 4 bases and at J to 5 bases, leaving 4 bases not matched to a gene. This CDR3 has 14 amino acids. The variable domain in full, with the rest retrieved from reference TRBV29-1 and TRBJ2-5, is SAVISQKPSRDICQRGTSLTIQCQVDSQVTMMFWYRQQPGQSLTLIATANQGSEATYESGFVIDKFPISRPNLTFSTLTVSNMSPEDSSIYLCSVGLAGGWETQYFGPGTRLLVL.

This chain connects TRBV11-3 to TRBJ2-1; the D is unclear. The V end was cut by 0 bases, the J end by 10 bases, with 10 bases between. The CDR3 consists of 13 residues. CDR1 is SGHNT and CDR2 is YENEEA in the germline V gene. CDR3 in amino acids: CASSLERPTEQFF. CDR3 bases: TGTGCCAGCAGCTTAGAGCGTCCGACAGAGCAGTTCTTC.

With respect to this clone: The junction shows a germline mismatch at one end, possibly a read error. Other nucleotide sequences from this sample produce the same CDR3. The V gene is TRBV4-2, the J gene TRBJ1-1; D is unclear. This CDR3 is built from 12 residues. In germline, CDR1 is LGHNA, CDR2 YNFKEQ. The CDR3 region has the DNA TGTGCTAGCAGCGAAGGGCCATATGAAGCTTCCTTT. It specifies CASSEGPYEASF.

This clone has a single count. This chain links TRBV9 with TRBJ2-1, with a tentative D call TRBD1 (6 bases). V was cut by 4 bases and J by 8 bases, with 13 bases left in between. CDR3 length equals 13 residues. The germline gives CDR1 SGDLS, CDR2 YYNGEE. CDR3 loop: CASSLARGDEQFF. The CDR3 nucleotides are TGTGCCAGCAGCTTAGCCAGGGGAGATGAGCAGTTCTTC.

The chain employs TRBV20-1 and TRBJ2-7; D call uncertain. Trimming pared 2 bases from V and 4 bases from J, leaving 6 bases between. Germline CDR1 and CDR2: DFQATT and SNEGSKA (reference sequence). CDR3 length: 11 residues. DNA for the CDR3: TGCAGTGCTAGACGTCCGTACGAGCAGTACTTC. Protein sequence: CSARRPYEQYF.

Of note for this clone: A far larger clone differs by one base, so this is likely a read error. The gene calls are TRBV28 and TRBJ1-1; 8 bases agree with TRBD1. CDR3 size: 13 residues. Germline assignment: CDR1 MDHEN and CDR2 SYDVKM. CDR3 DNA sequence: TGTGCCAGAAGTTTAGACAGGGGCGAGGAAGCTTTCTTT. This codes for CARSLDRGEEAFF.

Remarks on this clone: It differs at one base from a far larger clone, so likely a read error. Other nucleotide sequences from this sample produce the same CDR3. This rearrangement joins TRBV28 to TRBJ1-1; TRBD1 matches 10 bases. The germline CDR1 and CDR2 sequences are MDHEN and SYDVKM. The CDR3 sequence is 15 residues long. The CDR3 nucleotides read TGTGCCAGTAGTTTACAGGACAGGGGGTTTCCTGAAGCTTTCTTT. Amino acids: CASSLQDRGFPEAFF.

The chain uses TRBV2 and TRBJ1-2; D might be TRBD1 (5 bases). From germline, CDR1 is SNHLY and CDR2 FYNNEI. The CDR3 contains 14 residues. Deletions cut 2 bases from V and 2 bases from J, with 9 bases between. CDR3 loop: CASSEQGSNYGYTF. The CDR3 nucleotides are TGTGCCAGCAGTGAACAGGGAAGCAACTATGGCTACACCTTC.

Notes on this clone: A far larger clone is off by one base, so a read error is likely. At the DNA level, this CDR3 is encoded by other sequences in the same sample as well. The chain joins TRBV18 to TRBJ1-5; possibly TRBD1 for D (6 bases). Germline CDR1 KGHSH, CDR2 LQKENI. This CDR3 spans 13 amino acids. The CDR3 reads CASQQGTDQPQHF. DNA for the CDR3: TGTGCCAGCCAACAGGGAACCGATCAGCCCCAGCACTTT.

The J gene is TRBJ2-7, the V gene TRBV19; 12 nucleotides align to TRBD2. This CDR3 contains 15 residues. From germline, CDR1 is LNHDA and CDR2 SQIVND (reference sequence). The trim removed 6 bases at V and 4 bases at J, leaving 7 bases unmatched. The DNA for the CDR3 is TGTGCCAGTAGCCGAGGACTAGCGGGATTTTACGAGCAGTACTTC. This translates into CASSRGLAGFYEQYF.